This T cell receptor (beta chain) was documented in a study of CD8+ T cells in alopecia areata. Looking at the study overall: Severity of treated patients was scored by affected scalp percentage.

Germline loops: CDR1 SGHVS, CDR2 FQNEAQ. Trimming removed 2 bases from V and 4 bases from J; junction bases left unmatched: 15. The CDR3 length is 18 residues. The treatment is: oral pan-JAK inhibitor, 5-10 mg twice daily. Those with alopecia areata gave lesional scalp punch biopsies and peripheral blood. cDNA prepared by RNA extraction and subsequent reverse transcription served as the template for sequencing. Assay: immunoSEQ multiplex PCR; the TCRdb copy retains only in-frame clones and omits some. The data hold a few thousand clones, with around four fifths observed a single time. Study-wide findings and caveats: Scalp repertoires also include resident alphabeta T cells from normal skin. Higher clonality and more expanded CD8+ clones appeared in lesional than normal scalp. Under tofacitinib, fewer expanded CD8+ clones appeared among the top 100 scalp clones.

Regarding this clone: As yet, its antigen is unknown.

The rearrangement uses TRBV7-8 and TRBJ2-5, with TRBD1 identical over 8 bases. The origin of this receptor is a human donor with alopecia areata. The specimen was skin, collected at week 24, from a patient treated with tofacitinib. The CDR3 nucleotides read TGTGCCAGCAGCTTATCCCCCCCCTGGACAGGGCGAGGAGAGACCCAGTACTTC. Its protein product is CASSLSPPWTGRGETQYF. Filled out from reference TRBV7-8 and TRBJ2-5, the complete variable domain reads GAGVSQSPRYKVAKRGQDVALRCDPISGHVSLFWYQQALGQGPEFLTYFQNEAQLDKSGLPSDRFFAERPEGSVSTLKIQRTQQEDSAVYLCASSLSPPWTGRGETQYFGPGTRLLVL.